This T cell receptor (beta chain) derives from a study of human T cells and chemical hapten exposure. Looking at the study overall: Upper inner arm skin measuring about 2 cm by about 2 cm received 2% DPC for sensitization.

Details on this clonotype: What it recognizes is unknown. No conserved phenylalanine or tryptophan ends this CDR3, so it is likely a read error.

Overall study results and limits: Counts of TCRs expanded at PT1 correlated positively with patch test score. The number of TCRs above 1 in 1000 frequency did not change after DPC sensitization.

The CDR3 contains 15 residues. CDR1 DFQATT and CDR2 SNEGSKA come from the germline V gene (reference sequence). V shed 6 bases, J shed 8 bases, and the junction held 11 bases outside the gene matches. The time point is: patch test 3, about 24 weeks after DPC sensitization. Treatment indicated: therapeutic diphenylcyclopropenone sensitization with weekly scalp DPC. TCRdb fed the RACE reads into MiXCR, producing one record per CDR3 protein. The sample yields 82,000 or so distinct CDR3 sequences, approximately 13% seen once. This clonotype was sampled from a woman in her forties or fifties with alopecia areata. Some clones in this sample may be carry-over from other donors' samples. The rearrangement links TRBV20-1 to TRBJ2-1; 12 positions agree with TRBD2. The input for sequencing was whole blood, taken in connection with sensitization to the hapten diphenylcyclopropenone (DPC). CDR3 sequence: CSADGIRLAGDEQFY. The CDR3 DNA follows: TGCAGTGCCGACGGAATTAGACTAGCGGGAGATGAGCAGTTCTAC.